These 23 T cell receptor beta chains were all obtained from the same sample, sequenced in a study of cytomegalovirus exposure and HLA in healthy donors. TCRdb's copy holds only in-frame clones and misses some; the assay was immunoSEQ multiplex PCR. The sample contains 90,000 to 120,000 clones, approximately 95% of which appear only once. Sequenced input: PBMCs. All receptors come from a woman under 30 in good health and CMV-seronegative.

The genes are TRBV7-6 and TRBJ2-1, with D possibly being TRBD2 (6 bases). Germline values: CDR1 SGHVS, CDR2 FNYEAQ. CDR3 length equals 13 residues. V was shortened by 5 bases and J by 8 bases, with 13 bases between the two germline ends. The CDR3 DNA is TGTGCCAGCAGCCCACTAGGGAGGCATGAGCAGTTCTTC. This gives the protein CASSPLGRHEQFF.

The V gene is TRBV7-2, the J gene TRBJ2-3, with 9 bases aligning to TRBD2. The CDR3 covers 17 residues. Unmatched junction bases numbered 5, after V lost 1 base and J lost 0 bases. Germline CDR1 and CDR2: SGHTA and FQGNSA. The CDR3 bases are TGTGCCAGCAGCTTAGTTGGTAGCGGGGGCAGCACAGATACGCAGTATTTT. It specifies CASSLVGSGGSTDTQYF.

The V call is TRBV5-8, the J call TRBJ2-3; the match to TRBD2 covers 8 bases. Germline assignment: CDR1 SGHTS and CDR2 YDEGEE. With 0 bases clipped from V and 2 bases from J, the junction kept 5 bases outside the gene matches. This CDR3 spans 16 amino acids. In nucleotides, the CDR3 is TGTGCCAGCAGCTTGGGGACTAGCTCAAACACAGATACGCAGTATTTT. Translating gives CASSLGTSSNTDTQYF.

The J gene is TRBJ2-6, the V gene TRBV29-1, with D tentatively TRBD2 (6 bases). The germline V and J ends were trimmed by 6 bases and 0 bases, with 21 bases remaining between them. Germline lookup yields CDR1 SQVTM and CDR2 ANQGSEA. This CDR3 comprises 18 residues. CDR3 DNA: TGCAGCGTCTCTAAGGTGCAGGGAGGCCTCTCTGGGGCCAACGTCCTGACTTTC. Its translation: CSVSKVQGGLSGANVLTF. The full variable domain, completed using reference TRBV29-1 and TRBJ2-6, is SAVISQKPSRDICQRGTSLTIQCQVDSQVTMMFWYRQQPGQSLTLIATANQGSEATYESGFVIDKFPISRPNLTFSTLTVSNMSPEDSSIYLCSVSKVQGGLSGANVLTFGAGSRLTVL.

This clone was detected only once. Germline and junction disagree at one end, which may indicate a read error. The chain carries TRBV7-2 and TRBJ2-3; 8 positions match TRBD1. The CDR3 consists of 17 residues. CDR1 and CDR2 from the germline V gene are SGHTA and FQGNSA. The CDR3 coding sequence is TGTGCCAGCAGCCTAGCCGGGACAGGATATCAAACAGATACGCAGTATTTT. Translation: CASSLAGTGYQTDTQYF.

The chain has TRBV2 and TRBJ2-3; D possibly corresponds to TRBD1 (5 bases). V lost 5 bases to trimming and J lost 0 bases, with 9 bases between them. The CDR3 is 14 residues long. Germline-derived CDR1 and CDR2 are SNHLY and FYNNEI. Here the CDR3 DNA reads TGTGCCAGCAGTTTCAGGGCGAGCACAGATACGCAGTATTTT. Translating it yields CASSFRASTDTQYF. Looking up the rest from reference TRBV2 and TRBJ2-3 gives the full variable domain: EPEVTQTPSHQVTQMGQEVILRCVPISNHLYFYWYRQILGQKVEFLVSFYNNEISEKSEIFDDQFSVERPDGSNFTLKIRSTKLEDSAMYFCASSFRASTDTQYFGPGTRLTVL.

The CDR3 DNA follows: TGTGCCAGCAGCTCCATTGGCGGGGGGGGCCGTTATGAGCAGTTCTTC. Translated: CASSSIGGGGRYEQFF. This chain links TRBV5-6 with TRBJ2-1; 9 positions agree with TRBD2. V dropped 3 bases and J dropped 8; count of bases not matched to a gene: 12. Germline V gene sequence: CDR1 SGHDT, CDR2 YYEEEE. The CDR3 has 16 amino acids.

The rearrangement links TRBV7-9 to TRBJ2-3, with a possible D match to TRBD2 (7 bases). The CDR3 contains 14 residues. The V gene lost 7 bases and the J gene lost 5 bases, with 16 bases spanning the gap. Germline V CDR1 and CDR2: SEHNR, FQNEAQ (reference sequence). The CDR3 sequence: CASKLGGAEDTQYF. The DNA for the CDR3 is TGTGCCAGCAAACTTGGGGGGGCTGAAGATACGCAGTATTTT. Filled out from reference TRBV7-9 and TRBJ2-3, the complete variable domain reads DTGVSQNPRHKITKRGQNVTFRCDPISEHNRLYWYRQTLGQGPEFLTYFQNEAQLEKSRLLSDRFSAERPKGSFSTLEIQRTEQGDSAMYLCASKLGGAEDTQYFGPGTRLTVL.

Only one count was recorded for this clone. V is TRBV6-5 and J is TRBJ1-4; 8 nucleotides agree with TRBD1. V was pared by 5 bases and J by 7 bases, with 9 bases of the junction left unmatched. Looked up from germline, CDR1 is MNHEY and CDR2 is SVGAGI. The CDR3 length is 15 residues. The CDR3 sequence: CASSQETGGAEKLFF. The CDR3 DNA is TGTGCCAGCAGTCAGGAAACAGGGGGGGCTGAAAAACTGTTTTTT.

The chain combines TRBV4-1 with TRBJ1-2; TRBD1 agrees at 8 bases. The V and J ends lost 4 bases and 4 bases, in that order; junction bases with no gene match: 5. Germline V gene sequence: CDR1 MGHRA, CDR2 YSYEKL. CDR3 size: 14 residues. The CDR3 nucleotides are TGCGCCAGCAGCCCGGGACAGGCGCTCTATGGCTACACCTTC. As protein: CASSPGQALYGYTF.

The V and J genes are TRBV10-2 and TRBJ2-5; 8 nucleotides match TRBD2. Trimming took 2 bases from V and 9 from J; bases not matched to a gene: 11. The V gene's germline CDR1 is WSHSY and CDR2 SAAADI. The CDR3 totals 15 residues. DNA for the CDR3: TGCGCCAGCAGTGAGAGTAGCGGGGCGTTCAGGGCCCAGTACTTC. It encodes CASSESSGAFRAQYF.

This clone was counted once. The gene calls are TRBV5-1 and TRBJ2-5, with 8 nucleotides matching TRBD2. The V gene's germline CDR1 is SGHRS and CDR2 YFSETQ. The CDR3 is 16 amino acids. V shed 0 bases and J 4 bases; nucleotides not matched to a gene: 8. This chain's CDR3 is CASSLAEGLAGETQYF. CDR3 bases: TGCGCCAGCAGCTTGGCCGAAGGACTAGCAGGAGAGACCCAGTACTTC.

The chain carries TRBV7-8 and TRBJ2-5, with a tentative D call TRBD2 (6 bases). Germline loops: CDR1 SGHVS, CDR2 FQNEAQ. The CDR3 totals 15 residues. Trimming took 5 bases from V and 5 from J, leaving 18 bases between them. The CDR3 sequence is CASSRWGVAKETQYF. The DNA of the CDR3 is TGTGCCAGCAGCCGCTGGGGGGTAGCGAAGGAGACCCAGTACTTC.

The V call is TRBV28, the J call TRBJ2-7; 7 bases are shared with TRBD2. Per the germline V gene, CDR1 is MDHEN and CDR2 is SYDVKM. V gave up 0 bases and J gave up 6 bases; unmatched junction bases: 5. This CDR3 has 14 residues. The CDR3 protein is CASSLWGGSPEQYF. For the CDR3, the DNA is TGTGCCAGCAGTTTATGGGGGGGGAGTCCCGAGCAGTACTTC.

The CDR3, as DNA: TGTGCCAGTAGTAGCGACAGGGACACTGAAGCTTTCTTT. Protein product: CASSSDRDTEAFF. V is TRBV19 and J is TRBJ1-1, with TRBD1 identical over 7 bases. The germline V gene has CDR1 LNHDA and CDR2 SQIVND (reference sequence). The CDR3 totals 13 residues. V gave up 4 bases and J gave up 3 bases; unmatched junction bases: 2.

This clone was seen just once. V gene TRBV7-8 combines with J gene TRBJ2-7; 11 bases are shared with TRBD2. CDR1 SGHVS and CDR2 FQNEAQ come from the germline V gene. V dropped 1 base and J dropped 1; count of bases not matched to a gene: 6. The CDR3 has 17 amino acids. The CDR3 loop reads CASSLGLAGGLSYEQYF. CDR3 in DNA: TGTGCCAGCAGCTTAGGATTAGCGGGGGGGCTTTCCTACGAGCAGTACTTC.

The chain couples TRBV27 to TRBJ2-3; 15 nucleotides match TRBD2. Germline trimming cut 2 bases from V and 6 bases from J; bases unmatched to any gene: 15. The CDR3 contains 20 residues. Germline V CDR1 and CDR2: MNHEY, SMNVEV (reference sequence). As DNA, the CDR3 is TGTGCCAGCAGTTTACCAGGGACTAGCGGGGGGCGGCCCCCTCGCGATACGCAGTATTTT. Protein product: CASSLPGTSGGRPPRDTQYF.

The chain employs TRBV6-6 and TRBJ1-5; D remains unclear. The CDR3 is made up of 13 amino acids. With 0 bases removed from V and 7 bases from J, the gap between germline ends came to 7 bases. Germline V gene lookup returns CDR1 MNHNY and CDR2 SVGAGI (reference sequence). CDR3 loop: CASSYSEAQPQHF. The CDR3, as DNA: TGTGCCAGCAGTTACTCGGAGGCGCAGCCCCAGCATTTT.

This clone was seen once. This chain links TRBV5-1 with TRBJ1-1; 7 positions agree with TRBD1. Germline V gene data show CDR1 as SGHRS and CDR2 as YFSETQ. The CDR3 sequence is 13 residues long. Trimming removed 6 bases from V and 1 base from J; junction bases left unmatched: 3. The CDR3 loop reads CASTTGENTEAFF. Here the CDR3 DNA reads TGCGCCAGCACTACAGGGGAGAACACTGAAGCTTTCTTT.

The chain joins TRBV7-9 to TRBJ1-2, with 8 bases lining up with TRBD1. There are 16 residues in the CDR3. Trimming took 5 bases from V and 5 from J; bases not matched to a gene: 13. The germline V gene has CDR1 SEHNR and CDR2 FQNEAQ (reference sequence). For the CDR3, the DNA is TGTGCCAGCAGCCGAAAGTGGACAGGGATAATTTATGGCTACACCTTC. Amino acid sequence: CASSRKWTGIIYGYTF.

This sequence joins TRBV5-1 and TRBJ1-1; no clear D gene. Trimming shortened V by 2 bases and J by 0 bases, and 5 bases separated the two germline ends. Germline V CDR1 and CDR2: SGHRS, YFSETQ. The length of the CDR3 is 13 residues. The CDR3 coding sequence is TGCGCCAGCAGCTTCACAGTGAACACTGAAGCTTTCTTT. This encodes CASSFTVNTEAFF.

As DNA, the CDR3 is TGCGCCAGCAGCACACAAGCACTAGCGGGGGGGCGAGAGACCCAGTACTTC. Translation gives CASSTQALAGGRETQYF. The J gene is TRBJ2-5, the V gene TRBV5-1, with 13 bases that match TRBD2. Germline CDR1 is SGHRS and CDR2 is YFSETQ. V dropped 4 bases and J dropped 4; count of bases not matched to a gene: 10. This CDR3 has 17 amino acids.

The J gene is TRBJ2-7, the V gene TRBV4-2; 14 bases line up with TRBD2. V was pared by 1 base and J by 2 bases, with 7 bases of the junction left unmatched. Germline CDR1 is LGHNA and CDR2 is YNFKEQ. The CDR3 covers 18 residues. The CDR3 is CASSQAAGTSGGTYEQYF. The CDR3 coding sequence is TGTGCCAGCAGCCAAGCCGCCGGGACTAGCGGGGGTACCTACGAGCAGTACTTC.